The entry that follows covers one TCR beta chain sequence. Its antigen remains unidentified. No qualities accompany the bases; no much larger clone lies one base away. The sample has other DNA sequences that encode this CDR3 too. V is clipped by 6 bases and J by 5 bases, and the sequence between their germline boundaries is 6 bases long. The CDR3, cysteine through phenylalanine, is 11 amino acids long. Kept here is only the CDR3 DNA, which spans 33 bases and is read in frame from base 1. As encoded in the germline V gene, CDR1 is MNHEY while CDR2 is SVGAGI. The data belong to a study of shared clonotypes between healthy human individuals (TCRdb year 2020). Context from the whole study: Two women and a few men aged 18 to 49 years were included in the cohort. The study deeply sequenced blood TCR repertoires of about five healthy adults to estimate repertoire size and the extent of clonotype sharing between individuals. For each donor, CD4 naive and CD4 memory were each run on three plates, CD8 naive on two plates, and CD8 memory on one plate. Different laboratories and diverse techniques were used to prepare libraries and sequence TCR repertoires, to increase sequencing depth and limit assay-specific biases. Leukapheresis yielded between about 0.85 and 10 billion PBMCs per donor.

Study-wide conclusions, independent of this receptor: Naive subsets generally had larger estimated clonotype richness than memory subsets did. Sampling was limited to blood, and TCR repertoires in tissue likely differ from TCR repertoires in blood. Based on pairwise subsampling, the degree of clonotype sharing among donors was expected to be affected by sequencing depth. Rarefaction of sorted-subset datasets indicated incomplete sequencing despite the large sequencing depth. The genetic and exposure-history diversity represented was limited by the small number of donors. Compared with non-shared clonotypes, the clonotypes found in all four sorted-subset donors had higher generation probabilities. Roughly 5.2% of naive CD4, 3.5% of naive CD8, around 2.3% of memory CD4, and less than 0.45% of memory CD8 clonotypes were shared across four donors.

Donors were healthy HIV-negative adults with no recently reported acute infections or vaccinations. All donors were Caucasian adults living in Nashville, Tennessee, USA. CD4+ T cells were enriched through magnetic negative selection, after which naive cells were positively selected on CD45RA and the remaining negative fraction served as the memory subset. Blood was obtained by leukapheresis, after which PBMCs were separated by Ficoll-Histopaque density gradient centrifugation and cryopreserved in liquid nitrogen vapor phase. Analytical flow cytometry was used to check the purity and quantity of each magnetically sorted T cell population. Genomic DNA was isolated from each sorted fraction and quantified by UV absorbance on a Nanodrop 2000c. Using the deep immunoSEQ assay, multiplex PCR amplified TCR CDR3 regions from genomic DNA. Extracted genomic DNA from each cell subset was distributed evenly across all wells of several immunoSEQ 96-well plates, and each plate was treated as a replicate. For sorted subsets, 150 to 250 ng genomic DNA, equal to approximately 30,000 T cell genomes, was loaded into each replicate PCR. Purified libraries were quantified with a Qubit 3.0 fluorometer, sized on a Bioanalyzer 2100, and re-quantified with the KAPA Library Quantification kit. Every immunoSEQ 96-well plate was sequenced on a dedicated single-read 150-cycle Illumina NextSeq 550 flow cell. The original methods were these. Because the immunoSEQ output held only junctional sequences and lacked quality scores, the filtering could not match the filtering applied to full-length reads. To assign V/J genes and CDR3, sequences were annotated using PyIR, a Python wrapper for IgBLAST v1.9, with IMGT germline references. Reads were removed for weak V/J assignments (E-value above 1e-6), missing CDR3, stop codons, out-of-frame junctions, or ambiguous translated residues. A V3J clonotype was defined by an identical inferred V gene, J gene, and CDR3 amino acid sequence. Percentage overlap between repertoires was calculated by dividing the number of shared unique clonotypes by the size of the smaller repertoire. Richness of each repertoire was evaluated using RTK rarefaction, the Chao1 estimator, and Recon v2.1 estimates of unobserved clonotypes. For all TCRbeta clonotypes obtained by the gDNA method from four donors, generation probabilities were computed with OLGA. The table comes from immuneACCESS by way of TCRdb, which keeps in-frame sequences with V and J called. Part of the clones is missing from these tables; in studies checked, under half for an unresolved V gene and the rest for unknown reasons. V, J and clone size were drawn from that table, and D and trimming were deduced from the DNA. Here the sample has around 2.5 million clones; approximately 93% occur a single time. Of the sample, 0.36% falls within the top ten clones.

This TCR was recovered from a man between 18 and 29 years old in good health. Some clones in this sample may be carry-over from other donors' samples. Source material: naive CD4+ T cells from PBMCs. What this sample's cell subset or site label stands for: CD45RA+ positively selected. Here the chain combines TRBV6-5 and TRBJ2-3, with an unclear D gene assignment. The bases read TGTGCCAGCAGACGTGGAGATACGCAGTATTTT. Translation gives CASRRGDTQYF.